The source of this T cell receptor (beta chain) is a study of cytomegalovirus exposure and HLA in healthy donors. Turning to the study itself: HLA-typed donors contributed some 85 million unique TCRs, which were held in an early data release. Study conclusions and caveats: When analyzed later, the rates of TCR association showed variation by HLA locus, with DRB1 the most and HLA-C the fewest. What a later analysis showed was that several of the most significant clusters appeared linked to common viral pathogens.

Each donor was healthy, and each was a bone marrow donor. As for this clone: Its antigen is not identified.

Deletions cut 6 bases from V and 4 bases from J, with 10 bases between. Germline loops: CDR1 MNHEY, CDR2 SMNVEV (reference sequence). The CDR3 sequence is 13 residues long. The PCR contained 60 Vbeta and 13 Jbeta primers. Some clones are missing from TCRdb's copy, which holds only in-frame ones; the method was immunoSEQ multiplex PCR. The sample includes about 160,000 clones. The sequence was obtained from a young man in good health and CMV-seronegative. The genes are TRBV27 and TRBJ1-5; D is undetermined. The specimen was PBMCs. CDR3 in DNA: TGTGCCAGCAGCCCCAGCAGGAATCAGCCCCAGCATTTT. This encodes CASSPSRNQPQHF.